Given below is one T cell receptor (beta chain) in context. This sample stems from a study of control samples from healthy donors and cancer patients. TCRdb's table, derived via immunoSEQ multiplex PCR, lists solely in-frame clones and lacks some. The data contain some 140,000 clones, roughly 92% of them singletons. CDR1 is SGHTA and CDR2 is FQGNSA in the germline V gene. The CDR3 contains 14 residues. Trimming took off 1 base at V and 5 bases at J, with 8 bases between the two ends. The clonotype comes from a man aged 25 to 40 in good health. V usage is TRBV7-2 and J usage is TRBJ2-2; D is perhaps TRBD1 (5 bases). The sequenced material came from blood. The CDR3 DNA reads TGTGCCAGCAGCTTAGTTCAGGGTACCGGGGAGCTGTTTTTT. This encodes CASSLVQGTGELFF.